This TCR beta chain was retrieved from a study of blood T cells in healthy people across ages. Germline V gives CDR1 SGHTA, CDR2 FQGNSA. With V trimmed by 5 bases and J by 7 bases, 11 bases remained unmatched. The CDR3 length is 16 residues. Then a second PCR, running roughly 7 to 11 cycles, was carried out with a sample-barcoded 5' primer and a J-beta primer mix. TCRdb ran MiXCR on the 5' RACE reads and lists one entry per CDR3 protein. The profile shows approximately 1.5 million distinct CDR3 sequences, roughly a third of them singletons. Sequenced: blood. The chain is built from TRBV7-2 and TRBJ1-5, with 10 bases aligning to TRBD1. The sequence was obtained from a woman in her twenties or thirties in good health. CDR3 amino acids: CASSIAGTGVNQPQHF. CDR3 in DNA: TGTGCCAGCAGCATCGCCGGGACAGGGGTGAACCAGCCCCAGCATTTT.